Listed here are 13 T cell receptor beta chains from one sample, sequenced in a study of blood T cells in healthy people across ages. Sample-barcoded 5' priming and a J-beta primer mix drove a second PCR of about 6 to 11 cycles. TCRdb itself ran the 5' RACE reads through MiXCR, one entry per CDR3 protein. This table has fewer than 900,000 distinct CDR3 sequences, more than 40% appearing once. The sample comprised blood. The source is a woman aged 60 to 75 in good health.

The chain couples TRBV5-4 to TRBJ2-1; tentative D call: TRBD2 (5 bases). The CDR3 totals 15 residues. Trimming left V 4 bases short and J 2 bases short, with 13 bases between. Germline-derived CDR1 and CDR2 are SGHNT and YYREEE (reference sequence). The CDR3: CASSISRGAYNEQFF. CDR3 in DNA: TGTGCCAGCAGCATATCACGGGGAGCCTACAATGAGCAGTTCTTC.

This chain uses TRBV9 with TRBJ1-3; a weak D match, TRBD1 (5 bases). This CDR3 has 14 residues. Trimming pared 3 bases from V and 4 bases from J, leaving 11 bases between. Per the germline V gene, CDR1 is SGDLS and CDR2 is YYNGEE. The CDR3 spells CASSARTNGNTIYF. The CDR3 DNA sequence: TGTGCCAGCAGCGCCCGGACAAACGGAAACACCATATATTTT.

This clonotype has only a few counts. The gene calls are TRBV6-2 or TRBV6-3 and TRBJ2-7, with a possible D match to TRBD1 (5 bases). The germline V gene has CDR1 MNHEY and CDR2 SVGEGT. CDR3 length: 13 residues. V was shortened by 6 bases and J by 2 bases, with 11 bases between the two germline ends. CDR3 sequence reads: CASRPTGPYEQYF. In DNA form, the CDR3 reads TGTGCCAGCAGACCCACAGGACCCTACGAGCAGTACTTC.

The chain uses TRBV9 and TRBJ2-7; no reliable D call. Trimming stripped 4 bases from V and 5 bases from J, with 13 bases between. The CDR3 length is 13 residues. CDR1 SGDLS and CDR2 YYNGEE come from the germline V gene. The CDR3 loop reads CASSPSGANEQYF. The CDR3 DNA sequence: TGTGCCAGCAGCCCTAGTGGTGCAAACGAGCAGTACTTC. Looking up the rest from reference TRBV9 and TRBJ2-7 gives the full variable domain: DSGVTQTPKHLITATGQRVTLRCSPRSGDLSVYWYQQSLDQGLQFLIQYYNGEERAKGNILERFSAQQFPDLHSELNLSSLELGDSALYFCASSPSGANEQYFGPGTRLTVT.

The gene calls are TRBV7-8 and TRBJ2-5; 10 bases match TRBD2. The last part of the DNA fits TRBJ2-7 better; the J call may be wrong. The CDR3 runs 16 residues. The V gene's germline CDR1 is SGHVS and CDR2 FQNEAQ. The CDR3 coding sequence is TGTGCCAGCAGCTCCCATGCAGCGGGAGGGACCTACGAGCAGTACTTC. Translating gives CASSSHAAGGTYEQYF.

This clonotype has a handful of counts. V is TRBV12-3 or TRBV12-4 and J is TRBJ1-4; D remains unclear. This CDR3 spans 14 amino acids. The V and J ends lost 5 bases and 9 bases respectively, with 16 bases between them. CDR3 amino acids: CASSPYGGAQKLFF. CDR3 nucleotides: TGTGCCAGCAGTCCCTACGGCGGCGCCCAAAAACTGTTTTTT.

This rearrangement joins TRBV12-3 or TRBV12-4 to TRBJ2-7, with a tentative D call TRBD2 (5 bases). V gave up 2 bases and J gave up 2 bases, with 10 bases separating them. CDR3 length: 14 amino acids. CDR3 protein: CASSLREKTYEQYF. For the CDR3, the DNA is TGTGCCAGCAGTTTAAGGGAGAAAACCTACGAGCAGTACTTC.

V is TRBV20-1 and J is TRBJ2-3; no clear D gene. This CDR3 has 11 residues. CDR1 is DFQATT and CDR2 is SNEGSKA in the germline V gene (reference sequence). Trimming shortened V by 6 bases and J by 7 bases, and 11 bases separated the two germline ends. This chain's CDR3 is CSAEGGHTQYF. CDR3 in DNA: TGCAGTGCGGAAGGTGGCCATACGCAGTATTTT.

The J gene is TRBJ2-1, the V gene TRBV7-2; the match to TRBD1 covers 7 bases. Trimming cost V 5 bases and J 7 bases; bases outside gene matches: 8. Germline V CDR1 and CDR2: SGHTA, FQGNSA. The CDR3 loop spans 14 amino acids. The CDR3 is CASSPRQGRNEQFF. In DNA, the CDR3 is TGTGCCAGCAGCCCCCGACAGGGACGGAATGAGCAGTTCTTC. Full variable domain (outside the CDR3, taken from reference TRBV7-2 and TRBJ2-1): GAGVSQSPSNKVTEKGKDVELRCDPISGHTALYWYRQSLGQGLEFLIYFQGNSAPDKSGLPSDRFSAERTGGSVSTLTIQRTQQEDSAVYLCASSPRQGRNEQFFGPGTRLTVL.

This rearrangement joins TRBV10-3 to TRBJ2-1; TRBD1 matches at 7 bases. J lost 7 bases, V lost 5 bases, and 11 bases had no gene match. The germline V gene has CDR1 ENHRY and CDR2 SYGVKD. The CDR3 loop spans 15 amino acids. The DNA for the CDR3 is TGTGCCATCAGTAATAACAGGGGCAGAGGAAATGAGCAGTTCTTC. Its translation: CAISNNRGRGNEQFF.

This chain's CDR3 is CASSYSSYNSPLHF. The DNA for the CDR3 is TGTGCCAGCAGTTATAGCTCCTATAATTCACCCCTCCACTTT. The V call is TRBV13, the J call TRBJ1-6; D gene unclear. Germline V gene lookup returns CDR1 PRHDT and CDR2 FYEKMQ (reference sequence). Trimming shortened V by 6 bases and J by 0 bases, and 6 bases separated the two germline ends. The CDR3 is 14 residues long. Based on the CDR3 plus reference TRBV13 and TRBJ1-6, the full variable domain is AAGVIQSPRHLIKEKRETATLKCYPIPRHDTVYWYQQGPGQDPQFLISFYEKMQSDKGSIPDRFSAQQFSDYHSELNMSSLELGDSALYFCASSYSSYNSPLHFGNGTRLTVT.

In its sample, this clonotype was seen a few times. This rearrangement joins TRBV20-1 to TRBJ2-1; 9 nucleotides match TRBD2. J gave up 10 bases and V 0 bases, and 16 bases lay outside the gene matches. CDR3 size: 17 residues. The germline CDR1 and CDR2 sequences are DFQATT and SNEGSKA (reference sequence). The CDR3 is CSARDVFSSGSRGEQFF. The CDR3, as DNA: TGCAGTGCTAGAGACGTCTTTAGTAGCGGGAGTAGAGGGGAGCAGTTCTTC.

The genes are TRBV25-1 and TRBJ2-1; 7 bases agree with TRBD2. J lost 3 bases, V lost 2 bases, and 10 bases had no gene match. The CDR3 spans 17 residues. The germline gives CDR1 MGHDK, CDR2 SYGVNS. CDR3 bases: TGTGCCAGCAGTGAACGGTGGGCGGGAGAGTTCTACAATGAGCAGTTCTTC. Translation: CASSERWAGEFYNEQFF. The complete variable domain, with remaining parts taken from reference TRBV25-1 and TRBJ2-1, reads EADIYQTPRYLVIGTGKKITLECSQTMGHDKMYWYQQDPGMELHLIHYSYGVNSTEKGDLSSESTVSRIRTEHFPLTLESARPSHTSQYLCASSERWAGEFYNEQFFGPGTRLTVL.